This is a list of T cell receptor beta chains from one sample in a study of somatic mutations in cytotoxic T cells in rheumatoid arthritis. Clones were sequenced by immunoSEQ multiplex PCR, and TCRdb holds only the in-frame ones, with some missing. The sample yields fewer than 25,000 clones, over 70% seen once. The sequencing sample was made of CD8+ T cells sorted from blood. The receptors derive from a woman aged 45-59 years in good health. The conserved cysteine and the conserved F or W are not part of the CDR3 here. The order of the fields is V gene, J gene, CDR3 protein.

TRBV5-8	TRBJ2-5	ASSLGGRAGETQY
TRBV27	TRBJ2-7	ASSLGGRTAYEQY
TRBV2	TRBJ2-7	ASEDRMSSYEQY
TRBV11-1	TRBJ2-5	ASSPETAGEAETQY
TRBV2	TRBJ1-3	ASRYSTGGNRNTIY
TRBV27	TRBJ1-5	ASSPGQVNQPQH
TRBV9	TRBJ2-7	ASSPSRSGGSYEQY
TRBV6-1	.	ASSKDRGSYEQY
TRBV20-1	TRBJ2-5	SATGEETQY
TRBV4-1	TRBJ2-7	ASSQGASGSYEQY
TRBV28	TRBJ1-5	ASTPPSTGNHQPQH
TRBV9	TRBJ2-1	ASSISGDHYNEQF
TRBV5-6	TRBJ2-3	ASSRGTDTQY
TRBV7-6	TRBJ2-3	ASSLGAGGRRGDTQY
TRBV9	TRBJ1-1	ASSVVLGDNTEAF
TRBV6-1	TRBJ2-1	ASAPLGDEQF
TRBV6-5	TRBJ1-1	ASSYSGGSTEAF
TRBV7-6	TRBJ2-2	ASSFNGRTGELF
TRBV9	TRBJ2-5	ASSVGVSTLYETQY
TRBV9	TRBJ2-1	ASSADLFRGSYNEQF
TRBV4-3	TRBJ1-2	ASSQDFGSVFGGYT
TRBV2	TRBJ2-7	AIGTVTYEQY
TRBV7-6	TRBJ1-3	ASSRDSVPSGNTIY
TRBV7-9	TRBJ2-7	ASSSSLGYEQY